This T cell receptor (beta chain) was sequenced in a study of blood T cells in healthy people across ages. A second about 7 to 12 cycle PCR used barcoded and J-beta primers. Each CDR3 protein gets one entry after TCRdb re-called the 5' RACE reads with MiXCR. The data contain under 950,000 distinct CDR3 sequences, around a fifth of them singletons. Sample donors were healthy Caucasian individuals that came from Russia, aged roughly 6 to 95. Staff drew around 10 milliliters of peripheral blood from each donor. A minimum of 7 million PBMCs was isolated per sample. Trimming removed 5 bases from V and 5 bases from J; junction bases left unmatched: 11. Germline CDR1 reads SGHTA; CDR2 reads FQGNSA. This CDR3 contains 17 residues.

The source is a man in his 70s in good health. The chain joins TRBV7-2 to TRBJ2-5; 13 bases agree with TRBD2. Specimen: blood. CDR3 residues: CASSPTGLAGVRETQYF. The CDR3 DNA follows: TGTGCCAGCAGCCCTACCGGACTAGCGGGAGTGAGGGAGACCCAGTACTTC.